The table lists the clone carrying this TCR beta chain with a few counts. The target antigen is unknown. The data were taken from a study of T cells after yellow fever vaccination. About the research overall: Fractions containing few cells were prepared with SMART-Seq v4 Ultra Low Input.

General study findings and limits: Abundant clonotypes from the bulk population could get into FACS-sorted repertoires as contaminants.

Generation of TCR cDNA used 5'RACE template switching (which added a universal primer site and UMIs). TCRdb itself ran the 5' RACE reads through MiXCR, one entry per CDR3 protein. Of 150,000 to 200,000 distinct CDR3 sequences in the sample, approximately 9.9% were seen once. Source: CD8+ T cells sorted from PBMCs, taken 15 days after the yellow fever booster vaccination. This TCR derives from a man younger than 35 who received the YFV17D yellow fever vaccine.

The chain's CDR3 is CASSQDLSVAKNIQYF. The CDR3 DNA reads TGCGCCAGCAGCCAAGATTTAAGTGTAGCCAAAAACATTCAGTACTTC. This rearrangement joins TRBV4-3 to TRBJ2-4, with unresolved D. From germline, CDR1 is LGHNA and CDR2 YSLEER. The CDR3 is 16 residues long. V was shortened by 0 bases and J by 0 bases, with 9 bases between the two germline ends.